The 9 T cell receptor beta chains given below trace back to one sample, sequenced in a study of Graves' ophthalmopathy and Graves' hyperthyroidism. Investigators amplified TCR beta CDR3 regions from RNA transcripts. HTBI-primed first-round RT-PCR preceded second-round multiplex PCR. TCRdb reanalysed the multiplex PCR reads using MiXCR and keeps one entry per CDR3 protein. This table holds about 410,000 distinct CDR3 sequences, about 18% found once. The sample was peripheral blood. Source of these receptors: a young woman with Graves' ophthalmopathy.

This clonotype was recorded at least ten times. This chain links TRBV6-2 or TRBV6-3 with TRBJ2-7, with 7 bases lining up with TRBD2. Germline V gene sequence: CDR1 MNHEY, CDR2 SVGEGT. Trimming removed 6 bases from V and 2 bases from J; junction bases left unmatched: 13. There are 16 residues in the CDR3. Here the CDR3 reads CASSRPRAGFAYEQYF. CDR3 coding DNA: TGTGCCAGCAGCCGCCCAAGAGCGGGATTCGCCTACGAGCAGTACTTC.

As DNA, the CDR3 is TGTGCCAGCAGCCTAGATGGCAGGGGGCTTGAGACCCAGTACTTC. Its protein product is CASSLDGRGLETQYF. The chain joins TRBV9 to TRBJ2-5; TRBD1 aligns across 8 bases. V lost 4 bases, J lost 5 bases, and 10 bases stayed unmatched. Germline CDR1 and CDR2: SGDLS and YYNGEE. The CDR3 is 15 residues long. The whole variable domain, remainder taken from reference TRBV9 and TRBJ2-5, is DSGVTQTPKHLITATGQRVTLRCSPRSGDLSVYWYQQSLDQGLQFLIQYYNGEERAKGNILERFSAQQFPDLHSELNLSSLELGDSALYFCASSLDGRGLETQYFGPGTRLLVL.

This clonotype was detected many times. This chain uses TRBV25-1 with TRBJ2-7, with D perhaps TRBD1 or TRBD2 (6 bases each). The V end was cut by 4 bases, the J end by 2 bases, with 12 bases between. The germline CDR1 and CDR2 sequences are MGHDK and SYGVNS. CDR3 length: 14 residues. CDR3 loop: CASSGHREAYEQYF. The CDR3 nucleotides read TGTGCCAGCAGTGGCCACAGGGAGGCCTACGAGCAGTACTTC.

The chain links TRBV6-2 or TRBV6-3 to TRBJ2-5; maybe TRBD1 (6 bases). The ends were cut back, 3 bases at V and 5 bases at J, with 13 bases in the middle. The germline gives CDR1 MNHEY, CDR2 SVGEGT. The CDR3 contains 14 residues. The CDR3 coding sequence is TGTGCCAGCAGTTATCAGGGGCCACGGGAGACCCAGTACTTC. Amino acids: CASSYQGPRETQYF.

This clonotype was found many times. This sequence joins TRBV29-1 and TRBJ2-2; D gene ambiguous. Germline V gives CDR1 SQVTM, CDR2 ANQGSEA. The CDR3 totals 14 residues. Between the trimmed V and J ends, which lost 0 bases and 0 bases, there was a span of 5 bases. The CDR3: CSVEELTNTGELFF. The CDR3 coding sequence is TGCAGCGTTGAAGAACTCACGAACACCGGGGAGCTGTTTTTT.

This clonotype was detected many times. The V call is TRBV6-1, the J call TRBJ1-6, with a weak D call TRBD1 (5 bases). The CDR3 covers 16 residues. V was clipped by 6 bases and J by 2 bases, with 14 bases between them. The germline V gene has CDR1 MNHNS and CDR2 SASEGT. The CDR3: CASSEATGPYNSPLHF. CDR3 bases: TGTGCCAGCAGCGAGGCCACGGGGCCCTATAATTCACCCCTCCACTTT.

The sample holds many counts of this clonotype. The chain carries TRBV6-2 or TRBV6-3 and TRBJ2-5; 12 bases agree with TRBD2. The CDR3 covers 18 residues. The J segment lost 4 bases and the V segment lost 6 bases, leaving 15 bases of the junction unmatched. Germline V gene sequence: CDR1 MNHEY, CDR2 SVGEGT. CDR3 sequence (DNA): TGTGCCAGCAGCACACCCCCTCGACTAGCGGGAGTGGGAGAGACCCAGTACTTC. Translating gives CASSTPPRLAGVGETQYF.

In its sample, this clonotype was seen many times. The chain employs TRBV11-3 and TRBJ2-7; the match to TRBD2 covers 14 bases. This CDR3 has 17 residues. Germline V gives CDR1 SGHNT, CDR2 YENEEA. Trimming took 5 bases from V and 6 from J; bases not matched to a gene: 12. The CDR3: CASSPQGGLAGEGEQYF. In DNA form, the CDR3 reads TGTGCCAGCAGCCCCCAAGGGGGACTAGCGGGAGAGGGCGAGCAGTACTTC. Combining the CDR3 with reference TRBV11-3 and TRBJ2-7 gives the whole variable domain EAGVVQSPRYKIIEKKQPVAFWCNPISGHNTLYWYLQNLGQGPELLIRYENEEAVDDSQLPKDRFSAERLKGVDSTLKIQPAELGDSAVYLCASSPQGGLAGEGEQYFGPGTRLTVT.

There are many counts of this clonotype. V usage is TRBV15 and J usage is TRBJ1-3; TRBD1 agrees at 7 bases. The length of the CDR3 is 15 residues. Germline lookup yields CDR1 LNHNV and CDR2 YYDKDF (reference sequence). J was trimmed by 2 bases and V by 0 bases; bases with no gene match: 1. The CDR3 sequence: CATSRDQGAGNTIYF. The DNA of the CDR3 is TGTGCCACCAGCAGAGACCAGGGGGCTGGAAACACCATATATTTT. Full variable domain (rest looked up from reference TRBV15 and TRBJ1-3): DAMVIQNPRYQVTQFGKPVTLSCSQTLNHNVMYWYQQKSSQAPKLLFHYYDKDFNNEADTPDNFQSRRPNTSFCFLDIRSPGLGDTAMYLCATSRDQGAGNTIYFGEGSWLTVV.